A selection of T cell receptor beta chains follows, all from one sample in a study of T cell responses to AZD1222 COVID-19 vaccine. Profiled with immunoSEQ multiplex PCR; TCRdb holds only in-frame clones, not every one. Seen here are around 190,000 clones, approximately 86% observed once, and the top ten hold 11%. The sample here was peripheral blood, taken 28 days after the second AZD1222 dose. These TCRs come from an adult who received the AZD1222 COVID-19 vaccine. The CDR3 runs from the conserved cysteine through the conserved F or W. D genes are given only for firm matches. Rows give clone size only sometimes, using once, few, many, or a class for an expanded clone.

TRBV2,NA,TRBJ2-7,TRBD2,CASSASAGGGYEQYF,TGTGCCAGCAGTGCCTCGGCTGGCGGGGGTTACGAGCAGTACTTC
TRBV5-6,few,TRBJ2-7,NA,CASSLDRKTRGYEQYF,TGTGCCAGCAGCTTAGACAGGAAAACGAGGGGATACGAGCAGTACTTC
TRBV27,NA,TRBJ1-6,NA,CASSSGGRALHF,TGTGCCAGCAGTTCGGGGGGAAGGGCTCTCCACTTT
TRBV6-5,NA,TRBJ1-1,NA,CASSFQGRSEAFF,TGTGCCAGCAGTTTCCAAGGGAGGTCTGAAGCTTTCTTT
TRBV3-1/TRBV3-2,NA,TRBJ1-2,NA,CASSQVRGPYGYTF,TGTGCCAGCAGCCAAGTGAGGGGCCCCTATGGCTACACCTTC
TRBV5-1,NA,TRBJ2-5,NA,CASSLALSTRGGETQYF,TGCGCCAGCAGCTTGGCCTTGAGCACGAGGGGGGGAGAGACCCAGTACTTC
TRBV6-1,NA,TRBJ1-1,NA,CASSEQVWNTEAFF,TGTGCCAGCAGTGAACAGGTATGGAACACTGAAGCTTTCTTT
TRBV9,NA,TRBJ1-4,TRBD1,CASSGRDRVRGEKLFF,TGTGCCAGCAGCGGCCGGGACAGGGTAAGGGGAGAAAAACTGTTTTTT
TRBV9,NA,TRBJ2-7,NA,CASSVGESGYEQYF,TGTGCCAGCAGCGTAGGCGAGTCGGGATACGAGCAGTACTTC
TRBV6-2/TRBV6-3,NA,TRBJ1-1,NA,CASSWTANTEAFF,TGTGCCAGCAGTTGGACAGCGAACACTGAAGCTTTCTTT
TRBV6-1,few,TRBJ2-3,NA,CASSGAPAGKYWTDTQYF,TGTGCCAGCAGTGGAGCGCCCGCCGGGAAATATTGGACAGATACGCAGTATTTT
TRBV7-9,NA,TRBJ1-4,TRBD1,CASRPPGQGNEKLFF,TGTGCCAGCAGGCCTCCGGGACAGGGAAATGAAAAACTGTTTTTT
TRBV7-6,NA,TRBJ1-5,NA,CASSPEALSNQPQHF,TGTGCCAGCAGCCCCGAAGCACTTAGCAATCAGCCCCAGCATTTT
TRBV29-1,NA,TRBJ1-1,TRBD1,CSIAGQGNTEAFF,TGCAGCATTGCGGGACAGGGGAACACTGAAGCTTTCTTT
TRBV7-2,NA,TRBJ2-6,TRBD1,CASSTRDSVRSGANVLTF,TGTGCCAGCAGCACCCGGGACAGCGTTCGCTCTGGGGCCAACGTCCTGACTTTC
TRBV6-5,NA,TRBJ1-6,NA,CASSRTAYNSPLHF,TGTGCCAGCAGCCGGACAGCCTACAATTCACCCCTCCACTTT
TRBV29-1,NA,TRBJ1-2,TRBD1,CSVSRDRDPSTYGYTF,TGCAGCGTTAGCCGGGACAGGGATCCTTCCACTTATGGCTACACCTTC
TRBV25-1,NA,TRBJ1-2,NA,CASSLGGNGYTF,TGTGCCAGCAGTCTGGGAGGGAATGGCTACACCTTC